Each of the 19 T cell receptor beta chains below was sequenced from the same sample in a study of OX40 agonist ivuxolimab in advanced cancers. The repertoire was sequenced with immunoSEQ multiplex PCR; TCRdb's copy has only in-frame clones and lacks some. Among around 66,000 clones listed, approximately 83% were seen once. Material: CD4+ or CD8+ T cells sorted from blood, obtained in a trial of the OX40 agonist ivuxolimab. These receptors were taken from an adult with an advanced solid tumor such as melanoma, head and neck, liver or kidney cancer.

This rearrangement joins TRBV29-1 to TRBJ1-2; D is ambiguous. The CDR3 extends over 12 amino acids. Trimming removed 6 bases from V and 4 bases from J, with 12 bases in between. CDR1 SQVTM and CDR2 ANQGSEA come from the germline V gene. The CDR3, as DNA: TGCAGCGTAGCCCTGGGCGTCTATGGCTACACCTTC. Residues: CSVALGVYGYTF.

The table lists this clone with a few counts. CDR3 nucleotide sequence: TGTGCCAGCGTTACTCAGGGGCCGGGGGGACACTATGGCTACACCTTC. Amino acid sequence: CASVTQGPGGHYGYTF. The V call is TRBV28, the J call TRBJ1-2; tentatively, D is TRBD1 (6 bases). Trimming removed 8 bases from V and 3 bases from J, with 22 bases in between. Germline lookup yields CDR1 MDHEN and CDR2 SYDVKM. This CDR3 is built from 16 residues.

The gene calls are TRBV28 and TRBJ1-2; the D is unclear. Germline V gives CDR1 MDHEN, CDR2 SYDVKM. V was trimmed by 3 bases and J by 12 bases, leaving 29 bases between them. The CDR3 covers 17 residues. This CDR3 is CASSLAENIASYVVHTF. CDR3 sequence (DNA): TGTGCCAGCAGTTTGGCAGAAAACATCGCCTCTTATGTGGTCCACACCTTC.

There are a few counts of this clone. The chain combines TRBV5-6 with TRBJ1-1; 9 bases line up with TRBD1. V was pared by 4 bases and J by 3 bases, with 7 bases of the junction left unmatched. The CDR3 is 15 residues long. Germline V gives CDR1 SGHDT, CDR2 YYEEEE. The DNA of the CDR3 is TGTGCCAGCAGCAGGGACAGGGTAGTTTACACTGAAGCTTTCTTT. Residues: CASSRDRVVYTEAFF.

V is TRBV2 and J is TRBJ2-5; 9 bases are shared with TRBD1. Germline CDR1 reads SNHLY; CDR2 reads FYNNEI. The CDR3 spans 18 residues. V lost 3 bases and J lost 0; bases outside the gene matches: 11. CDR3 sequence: CASSEGGQGLFYQETQYF. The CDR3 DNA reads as TGTGCCAGCAGTGAGGGGGGACAGGGCCTATTTTACCAAGAGACCCAGTACTTC.

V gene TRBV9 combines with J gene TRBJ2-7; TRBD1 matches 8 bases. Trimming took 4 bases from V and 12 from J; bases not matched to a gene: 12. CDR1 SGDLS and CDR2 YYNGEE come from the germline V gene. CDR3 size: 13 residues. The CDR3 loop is CASSQSQGAILYF. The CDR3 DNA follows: TGTGCCAGCAGCCAAAGCCAGGGGGCGATTCTGTACTTC.

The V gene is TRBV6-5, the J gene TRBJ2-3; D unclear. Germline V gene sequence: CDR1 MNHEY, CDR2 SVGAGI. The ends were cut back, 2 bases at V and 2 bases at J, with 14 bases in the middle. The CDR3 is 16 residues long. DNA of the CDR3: TGTGCCAGCAGTTACCCCGGCGGCCTCACCACAGATACGCAGTATTTT. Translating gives CASSYPGGLTTDTQYF.

CDR3 amino acids: CASRKDALNTEAFF. DNA for the CDR3: TGTGCCAGCAGAAAGGACGCACTGAACACTGAAGCTTTCTTT. The chain employs TRBV7-3 and TRBJ1-1; D is ambiguous. CDR3 size: 14 residues. V was trimmed by 6 bases and J by 0 bases, leaving 11 bases between them. CDR1 is SGHTA, CDR2 FQGTGA, per germline.

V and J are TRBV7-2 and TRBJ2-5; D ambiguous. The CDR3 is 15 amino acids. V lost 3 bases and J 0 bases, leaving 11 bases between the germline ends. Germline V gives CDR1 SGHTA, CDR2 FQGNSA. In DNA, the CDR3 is TGTGCCAGCAGCTTTGACCTTAGTTACCAAGAGACCCAGTACTTC. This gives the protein CASSFDLSYQETQYF. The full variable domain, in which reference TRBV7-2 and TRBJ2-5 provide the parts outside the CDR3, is GAGVSQSPSNKVTEKGKDVELRCDPISGHTALYWYRQSLGQGLEFLIYFQGNSAPDKSGLPSDRFSAERTGGSVSTLTIQRTQQEDSAVYLCASSFDLSYQETQYFGPGTRLLVL.

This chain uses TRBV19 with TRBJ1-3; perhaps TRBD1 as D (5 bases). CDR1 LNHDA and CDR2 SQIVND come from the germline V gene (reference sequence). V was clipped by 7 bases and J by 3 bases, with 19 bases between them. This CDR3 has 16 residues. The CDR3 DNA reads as TGTGCCAGTAAGGGGCGGGGGACCCTCGATGGAAACACCATATATTTT. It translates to CASKGRGTLDGNTIYF.

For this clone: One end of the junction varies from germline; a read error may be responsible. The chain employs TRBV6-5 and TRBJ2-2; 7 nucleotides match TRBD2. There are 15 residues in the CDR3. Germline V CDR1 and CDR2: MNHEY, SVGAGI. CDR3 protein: CACSYSVTAGGELFF. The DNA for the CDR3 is TGTGCCTGCAGTTACTCTGTAACAGCGGGGGGGGAGCTGTTTTTT.

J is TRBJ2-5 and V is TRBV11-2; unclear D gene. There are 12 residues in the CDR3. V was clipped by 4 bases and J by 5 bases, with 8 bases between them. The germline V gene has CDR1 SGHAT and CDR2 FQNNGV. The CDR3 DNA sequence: TGTGCCAGCAGCTACGATAGGGAGACCCAGTACTTC. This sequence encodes CASSYDRETQYF.

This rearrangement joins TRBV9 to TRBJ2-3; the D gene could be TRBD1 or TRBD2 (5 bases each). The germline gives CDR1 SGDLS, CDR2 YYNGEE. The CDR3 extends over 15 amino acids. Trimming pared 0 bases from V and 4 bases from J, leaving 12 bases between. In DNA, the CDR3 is TGTGCCAGCAGCGTAGTGGGGGTTAGGGCAGATACGCAGTATTTT. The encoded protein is CASSVVGVRADTQYF.

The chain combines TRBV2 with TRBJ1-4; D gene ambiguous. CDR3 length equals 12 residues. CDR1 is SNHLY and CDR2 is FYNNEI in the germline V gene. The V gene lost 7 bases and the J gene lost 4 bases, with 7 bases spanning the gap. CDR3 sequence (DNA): TGTGCCAGCAACCAGCTTAATGAAAAACTGTTTTTT. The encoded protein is CASNQLNEKLFF.

CDR3 coding DNA: TGTGCCAGTAGTATAGTGAGAGGGAGCAATCAGCCCCAGCATTTT. Its protein is CASSIVRGSNQPQHF. The chain carries TRBV19 and TRBJ1-5; D uncertain. CDR3 length equals 15 residues. V was shortened by 1 base and J by 1 base, with 8 bases between the two germline ends. The V gene's germline CDR1 is LNHDA and CDR2 SQIVND (reference sequence).

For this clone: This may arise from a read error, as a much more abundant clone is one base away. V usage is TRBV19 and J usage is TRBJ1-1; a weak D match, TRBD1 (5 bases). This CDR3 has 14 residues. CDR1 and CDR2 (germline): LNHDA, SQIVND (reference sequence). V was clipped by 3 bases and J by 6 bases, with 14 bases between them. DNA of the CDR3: TGTGCCAGTAGTATTGCTCGGGGCCACGCTGAAGCTTTCTTT. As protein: CASSIARGHAEAFF. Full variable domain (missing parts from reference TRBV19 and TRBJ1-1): DGGITQSPKYLFRKEGQNVTLSCEQNLNHDAMYWYRQDPGQGLRLIYYSQIVNDFQKGDIAEGYSVSREKKESFPLTVTSAQKNPTAFYLCASSIARGHAEAFFGQGTRLTVV.

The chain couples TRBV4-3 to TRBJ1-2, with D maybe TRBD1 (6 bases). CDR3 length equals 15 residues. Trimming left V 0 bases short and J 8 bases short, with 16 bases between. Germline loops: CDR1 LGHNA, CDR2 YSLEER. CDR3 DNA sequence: TGCGCCAGCAGCCAAGAAGGAGGCAGGGGATTCGGCTACACCTTC. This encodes CASSQEGGRGFGYTF.

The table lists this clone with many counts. The CDR3 DNA reads TGCGCCAGCAGCACGGGGACAGCCTCTAACTATGGCTACACCTTC. It specifies CASSTGTASNYGYTF. The chain is built from TRBV5-1 and TRBJ1-2; 7 nucleotides match TRBD1. V lost 4 bases, J lost 0 bases, and 6 bases stayed unmatched. The germline V gene has CDR1 SGHRS and CDR2 YFSETQ. The CDR3 runs 15 residues.

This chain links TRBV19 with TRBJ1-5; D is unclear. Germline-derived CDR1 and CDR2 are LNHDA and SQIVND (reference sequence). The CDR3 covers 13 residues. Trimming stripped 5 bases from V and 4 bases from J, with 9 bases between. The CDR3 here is CASSGSRNQPQHF. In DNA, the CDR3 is TGTGCCAGTAGTGGGAGTCGTAATCAGCCCCAGCATTTT.